Following are 5 T cell receptor beta chains from one sample sequenced in a study of T cell repertoires in ileal Crohn's disease. Profiled with immunoSEQ multiplex PCR; TCRdb holds only in-frame clones, not every one. The profile covers some 14,000 clones, with 78% appearing a single time and less than 20% taken by the ten largest. Material for sequencing was ileal tissue. The source of these receptors is an adult with Crohn's disease.

This sequence joins TRBV2 and TRBJ2-3; 9 bases agree with TRBD2. J gave up 4 bases and V 8 bases, and 7 bases lay outside the gene matches. The germline CDR1 and CDR2 sequences are SNHLY and FYNNEI. This CDR3 contains 14 residues. Here the CDR3 reads CASAGTSPPDTQYF. The CDR3 DNA reads as TGTGCCAGCGCCGGGACTAGCCCCCCAGATACGCAGTATTTT.

The rearrangement joins TRBV18 to TRBJ2-5; TRBD2 agrees at 10 bases. The V segment lost 8 bases and the J segment 9 bases; nucleotides outside the gene matches: 12. The CDR3 spans 14 residues. The germline V gene has CDR1 KGHSH and CDR2 LQKENI. Here the CDR3 reads CASQSGGAGEAQYF. The CDR3 region has the DNA TGTGCCAGCCAAAGCGGGGGGGCCGGTGAGGCCCAGTACTTC. Supplemented by reference TRBV18 and TRBJ2-5, the full variable domain reads NAGVMQNPRHLVRRRGQEARLRCSPMKGHSHVYWYRQLPEEGLKFMVYLQKENIIDESGMPKERFSAEFPKEGPSILRIQQVVRGDSAAYFCASQSGGAGEAQYFGPGTRLLVL.

The CDR3 sequence: CASSLAVQGRQPQHF. The CDR3, as DNA: TGTGCCAGCAGCTTGGCCGTACAGGGACGTCAGCCCCAGCATTTT. This sequence joins TRBV5-8 and TRBJ1-5; tentative D call: TRBD1 (6 bases). Deletions cut 0 bases from V and 6 bases from J, with 13 bases between. Germline CDR1 reads SGHTS; CDR2 reads YDEGEE. This CDR3 region has 15 residues.

The gene calls are TRBV11-2 and TRBJ2-5; 8 bases agree with TRBD2. This CDR3 region has 14 residues. Trimming removed 5 bases from V and 4 bases from J; junction bases left unmatched: 6. CDR1 is SGHAT, CDR2 FQNNGV, per germline. As DNA, the CDR3 is TGTGCCAGCAGCCCGGGGGGGGGCGGAGAGACCCAGTACTTC. Protein: CASSPGGGGETQYF.

The chain carries TRBV10-3 and TRBJ2-3, with 12 bases matching TRBD2. This CDR3 has 17 residues. Germline V lookup: CDR1 ENHRY, CDR2 SYGVKD. The V and J ends lost 5 bases and 4 bases, in that order; junction bases with no gene match: 10. The CDR3 loop reads CAISPLRLAGDADTQYF. DNA of the CDR3: TGTGCCATCAGTCCGCTGCGACTAGCGGGAGACGCAGATACGCAGTATTTT.